The text below deals with one T cell receptor beta chain. This receptor's antigen is unknown. No base-level quality is on record; no much larger clone is a single base apart. The entry originates in a study of T cells after posttransplantation cyclophosphamide (dated by TCRdb to about 2016). Background on the whole study: Using TRB sequencing, the study followed how the T cell repertoire reconstituted after myeloablative bone marrow transplantation in which posttransplantation cyclophosphamide served as GVHD prophylaxis. Antigen receptor sequencing was done on samples from some 35 PTCy-treated patients and from under 20 related bone marrow donors of those patients. Blood from every one of the 30 or so PTCy patients who had 1-year posttransplant specimens underwent TRB sequencing. In 3 patients, up to about 3 additional blood samples taken between 2 and 5.2 years after transplant also underwent TRB sequencing, as did pretransplant blood from several patients. TRA and TRB clonality were tightly correlated in several samples, so subsequent TCR analyses focused on TRB only. Public TRB sequences were compared against a database of over 3,000 sequences linked to responses to pathogens, tumor antigens, self-antigens and alloantigens. The study at large found these results: Across the 45 to 55 patients, TRB clonality was highly associated with recipient CMV seropositivity and CMV reactivation, and diversity with PTCy was similar to that in the CNI/methotrexate controls. Donor-recipient similarity was low at 1-2 months but rose over the first year, and later blood repertoires were often dominated by donor CD8+ memory clones. The TRB repertoires of T cells infiltrating skin or GI tract showed only limited overlap with the TRB repertoires of T cells in blood.

Reading the label with the study, this specimen's treatment or condition is: high-dose cyclophosphamide on days +3 and +4 as single-agent GVHD prophylaxis. Patients in the PTCy group got busulfan and fludarabine conditioning, a marrow graft from a related or unrelated donor, and cyclophosphamide on days +3 and +4. PTCy-treated patients came from a prospective multi-institutional clinical trial. Peripheral blood and bone marrow mononuclear cells were isolated by Ficoll-Hypaque density centrifugation and cryopreserved. FACS on a FACSAria II was used to sort CD4+ and CD8+ T cells, including the naive and memory subsets. Genomic DNA was used for TRB sequencing, which was performed with the immunoSEQ assay at survey resolution or with the hsTCRB kit. The published analysis was carried out like this. The immunoSEQ software was used for initial read processing, and the LymphoSeq R package was used for repertoire analyses. Clonality was calculated as 1 minus normalized Shannon entropy, and the Gini coefficient was also calculated for each TRB dataset. Phenotypes of unsorted samples were inferred by mapping TRB sequences from sorted subsets of the recipient or donor onto unsorted samples of the same recipient. Here the immuneACCESS table is served through TCRdb, limited to in-frame sequences with V and J called. Missing clones are a known gap in these copies; in checked studies unresolved V genes cover under half, and the rest lacks a known reason. Clone size and the V and J calls come from that table; the DNA yielded D and trimming. Present in this sample are fewer than 8,500 clones, roughly 79% of which were seen just once. The ten largest make up 27% of the sample.

This receptor was identified in a female patient between 50 and 59 years old who received an allogeneic stem cell transplant from a related donor, was CMV-positive, and had no GVHD. After a transplant, the donor of the graft may account for some T cells. The sequenced sample was CD8+ T cells sorted from PBMCs, obtained approximately 190 weeks after allogeneic stem cell transplant with posttransplant cyclophosphamide.

The DNA is as follows: TGTGCCAGCAGCCTAGGGGGGGGGACTGAAGCTTTCTTT. Its protein product is CASSLGGGTEAFF. The V and J segments used are TRBV14 and TRBJ1-1, with TRBD1 tentatively as D gene (6 bases match). CDR1 and CDR2, looked up from the germline V gene, are SGHDN and FVKESK. The CDR3 sequence holds 13 residues, the cysteine and phenylalanine included. Of all the DNA, just the CDR3 is kept, 39 bases in frame from base 1. Trimming removed 4 bases from V and 5 bases from J, leaving 11 bases between the germline ends.